This is a list of T cell receptor beta chains from one sample in a study of blood T cell repertoires in COVID-19. The protocol was immunoSEQ multiplex PCR, while the TCRdb copy is restricted to in-frame clones and leaves out a portion. Counted here are 60,000 to 80,000 clones, more than 85% occurring once; the ten biggest clones make up less than 0.65%. The specimen was peripheral blood. The receptors derive from a man aged 55-75 years with acute or convalescent COVID-19. Both conserved end residues are trimmed from each CDR3. Size is omitted from some rows. Given values are once, few, many or a class for expanded clones.

v_gene | abundance | CDR3aa
TRBV5-5 | NA | ASSLQGSHGYT
TRBV10-1 | NA | ASRVSRGNQETQY
TRBV6-5 | few | ASSYSGAYNEQF
TRBV21-1 | NA | ASSFYPADSGRVGNEQF
TRBV12-5 | NA | ASGPGLAGAYQETQY
TRBV6-4 | NA | ASSAWTTSTQY
TRBV18 | NA | ASSPGQGRGETQY
TRBV9 | NA | ASSVGLRMNTEAF
TRBV7-8 | NA | ASSLDWATSTDTQY
TRBV2 | NA | ASSGPSYEQY
TRBV5-1 | NA | ASSPAGRGRSTGELF
TRBV13 | NA | ASSLSPPHHSLAGGRSSETQY
TRBV12-5 | few | ASGLPRAGVRTEAF
TRBV9 | NA | ASSVAGSTYEQY
TRBV5-4 | NA | ASSLVGRESYNEQF
TRBV7-8 | NA | ASSPLGGYNSPLH
TRBV7-9 | NA | ASSLGYRSQDQY
TRBV5-1 | NA | ASNPRELAVGANVLT
TRBV7-2 | NA | ASSRGPALETQY
TRBV5-1 | NA | ASRAYYYTDTQY
TRBV28 | NA | ASSLGGASLSNQPQH
TRBV28 | NA | ASAWAHYSYEQY
TRBV29-1 | few | SVETGGYTEAF
TRBV6-4 | NA | ASSEMSGSSYEQY
TRBV2 | NA | ASSVDRGRGETQY
TRBV11-2 | few | ASSRQGVRSEQF
TRBV24-1 | NA | ATSDGGQETQY
TRBV6-1 | NA | ASSEGLTSGATDTQY
TRBV5-4 | NA | ASSLKTGTDNEKLF
TRBV18 | few | ASSPNSGSQETQY
TRBV6-5 | once | ASIGAGTGGREQY
TRBV29-1 | once | SVGPGGDNEQF
TRBV5-1 | NA | ASSLESGGEQY
TRBV11-1 | NA | ASSRQSGGYT
TRBV19 | NA | ASNGGTPEDNEQF
TRBV29-1 | NA | SVRTGNYGYT
TRBV7-3 | NA | ASSYGTGAYNEQF
TRBV6-5 | NA | ASRQGQRGEKLF
TRBV6-1 | once | ASSDDRVEKLF
TRBV6-6 | NA | ASTERGGASPLH
TRBV7-2 | NA | ASSMDIYGYT
TRBV6-2/TRBV6-3 | NA | ASSYSSIRTGYGYT
TRBV20-1 | NA | SASMASGLQAKNIQY
TRBV3-1/TRBV3-2 | NA | ASREGLADTYEQY
TRBV29-1 | NA | SVVGQAPSEAF
TRBV30 | NA | AWSPPAGQGAVAF
TRBV19 | NA | ASSRAPRAGNTEAF
TRBV6-5 | NA | ASKRAGGNEQF
TRBV5-1 | NA | ASSLTGTYNSPLH
TRBV6-5 | NA | ASGRTGDTQY
TRBV2 | NA | ATLAGGTYEQY
TRBV27 | NA | ASSVYRGGLNEKLF
TRBV7-2 | once | ASSLGPGSHEQY
TRBV9 | NA | ASSAHGASGSNSETQY
TRBV19 | NA | ASSRTGPNYEQY
TRBV28 | few | ASSLPLGQGADQPQH